A single sample is the source of the 10 T cell receptor beta chains below, sequenced in a study of blood T cell repertoires in COVID-19. Clones were read by immunoSEQ multiplex PCR, and TCRdb kept only the in-frame ones, dropping some. The sample shows fewer than 80,000 clones, 79% of them seen only once. Sequences were obtained from peripheral blood. These receptors all come from a woman older than 75 with active or convalescent COVID-19.

This chain connects TRBV5-1 to TRBJ2-2; 8 positions agree with TRBD2. Germline V CDR1 and CDR2: SGHRS, YFSETQ. The J segment lost 4 bases and the V segment lost 1 base, leaving 3 bases of the junction unmatched. The CDR3 runs 15 residues. The CDR3 protein is CASSLSSGVTGELFF. CDR3 coding DNA: TGCGCCAGCAGCTTGAGTAGCGGGGTCACCGGGGAGCTGTTTTTT.

The chain is built from TRBV7-6 and TRBJ2-6; a possible D gene is TRBD2 (6 bases). CDR3 length equals 16 residues. CDR1 and CDR2 from the germline V gene are SGHVS and FNYEAQ. V lost 5 bases and J lost 1, with 12 bases in between. The CDR3 DNA reads TGTGCCAGCAGCACACCAGGGAGGTCTGGGGCCAACGTCCTGACTTTC. It is translated as CASSTPGRSGANVLTF.

This clone has just a few counts. This sequence joins TRBV5-6 and TRBJ1-5; tentatively, D is TRBD1 (6 bases). With 0 bases removed from V and 0 bases from J, the gap between germline ends came to 7 bases. This CDR3 has 15 residues. Germline V gives CDR1 SGHDT, CDR2 YYEEEE. CDR3 protein: CASSLGDNSNQPQHF. The CDR3 DNA reads as TGTGCCAGCAGCTTGGGGGACAATAGCAATCAGCCCCAGCATTTT.

The chain has TRBV18 and TRBJ2-2; D possibly corresponds to TRBD1 (6 bases). Germline CDR1 KGHSH, CDR2 LQKENI. The CDR3 loop spans 15 amino acids. V was shortened by 5 bases and J by 1 base, with 11 bases between the two germline ends. CDR3 nucleotides: TGTGCCAGCTCAAGCCGACAGGAGAACACCGGGGAGCTGTTTTTT. Translating gives CASSSRQENTGELFF.

The V gene is TRBV28, the J gene TRBJ2-7; D is unresolved. This CDR3 contains 16 residues. V dropped 2 bases and J dropped 2 bases, with 16 bases sitting between them. Germline V lookup: CDR1 MDHEN, CDR2 SYDVKM. CDR3 DNA: TGTGCCAGCAGTTTAGCGGAGAACGGATGGACCTACGAGCAGTACTTC. This encodes CASSLAENGWTYEQYF.

In this sample, this clone turned up a few times. This rearrangement joins TRBV5-4 to TRBJ2-1; 13 bases are a match to TRBD2. Germline loops: CDR1 SGHNT, CDR2 YYREEE (reference sequence). The CDR3 is 19 residues long. V lost 3 bases to trimming and J lost 0 bases; unmatched junction nucleotides: 9. CDR3 sequence: CASSWGLAGLSSSYNEQFF. The CDR3 DNA sequence: TGTGCCAGCAGCTGGGGACTAGCGGGACTCTCCAGCTCCTACAATGAGCAGTTCTTC.

The rearrangement joins TRBV5-6 to TRBJ1-4, with 9 bases lining up with TRBD1. CDR1 and CDR2 (germline): SGHDT, YYEEEE. With 2 bases clipped from V and 9 bases from J, the junction kept 8 bases outside the gene matches. CDR3 length equals 15 residues. In nucleotides, the CDR3 is TGTGCCAGCAGCTTACCCGGGACAGGGAAGCAAAAACTGTTTTTT. Its translation: CASSLPGTGKQKLFF.

The rearrangement links TRBV5-1 to TRBJ1-1; 8 nucleotides align to TRBD1. Germline V lookup: CDR1 SGHRS, CDR2 YFSETQ. The CDR3 runs 15 residues. Trimming took 2 bases from V and 3 from J; bases not matched to a gene: 6. This CDR3 reads CASSLKTGEDTEAFF. For the CDR3, the DNA is TGCGCCAGCAGCTTAAAGACAGGGGAGGACACTGAAGCTTTCTTT.

This clone was counted a single time. The CDR3 sequence is CASRREGYEQYF. In DNA, the CDR3 is TGCGCCAGCAGGCGGGAGGGGTACGAGCAGTACTTC. The chain is built from TRBV5-1 and TRBJ2-7; TRBD2 matches at 9 bases. V lost 5 bases and J lost 4; bases outside the gene matches: 1. This CDR3 region has 12 residues. Germline-derived CDR1 and CDR2 are SGHRS and YFSETQ.

The chain employs TRBV24-1 and TRBJ2-3, with a tentative D call TRBD2 (6 bases). Deletions cut 3 bases from V and 2 bases from J, with 17 bases between. Germline CDR1 reads KGHDR; CDR2 reads SFDVKD. The CDR3 consists of 17 residues. CDR3 sequence: CATSDPLALPDTDTQYF. CDR3 DNA sequence: TGTGCCACCAGTGATCCTCTAGCGCTACCCGACACAGATACGCAGTATTTT.